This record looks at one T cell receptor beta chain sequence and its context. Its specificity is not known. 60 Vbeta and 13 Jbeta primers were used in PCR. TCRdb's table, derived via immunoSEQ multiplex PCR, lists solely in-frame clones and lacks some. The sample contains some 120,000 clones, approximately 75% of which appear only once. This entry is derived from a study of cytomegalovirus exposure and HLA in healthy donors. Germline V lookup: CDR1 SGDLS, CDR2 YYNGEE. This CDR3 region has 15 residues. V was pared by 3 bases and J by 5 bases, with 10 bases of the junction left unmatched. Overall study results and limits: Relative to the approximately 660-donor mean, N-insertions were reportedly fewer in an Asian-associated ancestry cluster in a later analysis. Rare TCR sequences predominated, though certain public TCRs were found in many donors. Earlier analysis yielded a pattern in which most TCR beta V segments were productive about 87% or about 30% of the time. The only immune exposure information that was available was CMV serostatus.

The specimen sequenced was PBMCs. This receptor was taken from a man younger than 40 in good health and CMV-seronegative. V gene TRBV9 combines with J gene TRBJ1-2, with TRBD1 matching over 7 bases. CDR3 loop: CASSGLRGLGYGYTF. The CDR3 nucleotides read TGTGCCAGCAGCGGACTTAGGGGGCTCGGGTATGGCTACACCTTC.